The sequence of this TCR beta chain was determined in a study of blood T cell repertoires in COVID-19. Data came from immunoSEQ multiplex PCR; TCRdb stores just in-frame clones and leaves some out. Altogether about 300,000 clones are present, around 87% being singletons, with the ten largest covering over 1%. The germline CDR1 and CDR2 sequences are LGHNA and YSLEER. Trimming cost V 0 bases and J 5 bases; bases outside gene matches: 11. CDR3 length: 18 amino acids. The rearrangement joins TRBV4-3 to TRBJ2-2; 8 nucleotides line up with TRBD1. Material for sequencing was peripheral blood. The TCR sequence derives from a man aged 65 to 85 with acute or convalescent COVID-19. The CDR3 loop reads CASSQDPRTGGRTGELFF. The CDR3 DNA is TGCGCCAGCAGCCAAGATCCTAGAACAGGGGGGAGAACCGGGGAGCTGTTTTTT.